The 29 T cell receptor beta chains in this list originate from one sample, sequenced in a study of cytomegalovirus exposure and HLA in healthy donors. Use of 60 Vbeta and 13 Jbeta primers characterized the PCR. TCRdb's copy holds only in-frame clones and misses some; the assay was immunoSEQ multiplex PCR. The data show about 190,000 clones, approximately 84% seen once. The sequencing sample was made of PBMCs. Receptor source: a woman aged 45-60 years in good health and CMV-seropositive.

The chain is built from TRBV6-1 and TRBJ1-1; 7 bases match TRBD1. Germline values: CDR1 MNHNS, CDR2 SASEGT. V was clipped by 3 bases and J by 1 base; unmatched bases: 5. This CDR3 contains 15 residues. CDR3 bases: TGTGCCAGCAGTGATGGGACAGTAAGGAACACTGAAGCTTTCTTT. Its translation: CASSDGTVRNTEAFF.

This CDR3 is CASSVQGQGAQETQYF. The CDR3 DNA reads as TGTGCCAGCAGCGTACAGGGACAGGGGGCCCAAGAGACCCAGTACTTC. The rearrangement joins TRBV9 to TRBJ2-5, with 12 positions matching TRBD1. Per the germline V gene, CDR1 is SGDLS and CDR2 is YYNGEE. Losses at the gene ends were 1 base for V and 1 base for J; bases not matched to a gene: 2. CDR3 length equals 16 residues. Full variable domain (rest looked up from reference TRBV9 and TRBJ2-5): DSGVTQTPKHLITATGQRVTLRCSPRSGDLSVYWYQQSLDQGLQFLIQYYNGEERAKGNILERFSAQQFPDLHSELNLSSLELGDSALYFCASSVQGQGAQETQYFGPGTRLLVL.

This clone has only a few counts. The chain carries TRBV4-2 and TRBJ1-2; 7 bases match TRBD1. Trimming cost V 1 base and J 2 bases; bases outside gene matches: 4. The germline CDR1 and CDR2 sequences are LGHNA and YNFKEQ. The CDR3 runs 15 residues. The CDR3 spells CASSQAPTGNYGYTF. In DNA, the CDR3 is TGTGCCAGCAGCCAAGCCCCGACAGGGAACTATGGCTACACCTTC.

In this sample, this clone turned up a few times. The chain couples TRBV5-1 to TRBJ1-4, with a weak D call TRBD1 (5 bases). Trimming stripped 0 bases from V and 0 bases from J, with 9 bases between. Germline CDR1 is SGHRS and CDR2 is YFSETQ. This CDR3 comprises 16 residues. The CDR3 sequence: CASSLGGVTTNEKLFF. CDR3 nucleotides: TGCGCCAGCAGCTTGGGGGGGGTGACAACTAATGAAAAACTGTTTTTT.

The chain employs TRBV27 and TRBJ1-4; 8 bases fit TRBD1. The CDR3 consists of 17 residues. The junction had 7 bases not matched to a gene; V was cut back by 2 bases and J by 2 bases. CDR1 MNHEY and CDR2 SMNVEV come from the germline V gene (reference sequence). CDR3 DNA: TGTGCCAGCAGTTTACGGTCAGGGGGCTTCACTAATGAAAAACTGTTTTTT. This codes for CASSLRSGGFTNEKLFF. Combining the CDR3 with reference TRBV27 and TRBJ1-4 gives the whole variable domain EAQVTQNPRYLITVTGKKLTVTCSQNMNHEYMSWYRQDPGLGLRQIYYSMNVEVTDKGDVPEGYKVSRKEKRNFPLILESPSPNQTSLYFCASSLRSGGFTNEKLFFGSGTQLSVL.

This chain links TRBV15 with TRBJ2-7; TRBD1 might be the D (6 bases). V was clipped by 1 base and J by 2 bases, with 12 bases between them. The germline CDR1 and CDR2 sequences are LNHNV and YYDKDF (reference sequence). The CDR3 extends over 15 amino acids. CDR3 sequence reads: CATSRGGGWPYEQYF. CDR3 DNA: TGTGCCACCAGCAGAGGAGGGGGTTGGCCCTACGAGCAGTACTTC.

The chain carries TRBV6-1 and TRBJ2-1; D might be TRBD2 (5 bases). V shed 2 bases and J shed 4 bases, with 12 bases lying between them. Germline assignment: CDR1 MNHNS and CDR2 SASEGT. The CDR3 length is 15 residues. CDR3 in DNA: TGTGCCAGCAGTGAATTGGGAGATATTTACAATGAGCAGTTCTTC. Protein sequence: CASSELGDIYNEQFF.

This clone was observed a handful of times. The chain employs TRBV19 and TRBJ1-6, with D possibly TRBD1 on 6 matching bases. V shed 3 bases and J shed 5 bases, with 11 bases lying between them. This CDR3 region has 15 residues. Germline CDR1 LNHDA, CDR2 SQIVND (reference sequence). This CDR3 is CASSIGQLNNSPLHF. CDR3 bases: TGTGCCAGTAGTATCGGACAGCTTAATAATTCACCCCTCCACTTT.

This clone was detected only once. V gene TRBV5-1 combines with J gene TRBJ2-5; TRBD1 matches 9 bases. There are 15 residues in the CDR3. V trimming: 10 bases; J trimming: 5 bases; junction bases outside the gene matches: 15. Germline CDR1 is SGHRS and CDR2 is YFSETQ. DNA of the CDR3: TGCGCCTCCCAGATGGGGGACAGGGTCGGGGAGACCCAGTACTTC. It translates to CASQMGDRVGETQYF.

The chain has TRBV29-1 and TRBJ2-3; weak D call: TRBD2 (7 bases). Trimming shortened V by 3 bases and J by 0 bases, and 13 bases separated the two germline ends. The CDR3 covers 15 residues. Germline V gives CDR1 SQVTM, CDR2 ANQGSEA. The CDR3 region has the DNA TGCAGCGTTGAGGGGGGGCGGGTTAGCACAGATACGCAGTATTTT. Its protein is CSVEGGRVSTDTQYF.

V gene TRBV19 combines with J gene TRBJ1-2, with a tentative D call TRBD1 (5 bases). Trimming took 4 bases from V and 3 from J, leaving 12 bases between them. The CDR3 is 14 amino acids. Germline V gene lookup returns CDR1 LNHDA and CDR2 SQIVND (reference sequence). In DNA, the CDR3 is TGTGCCAGTAGTACCTTTCAGGGCTACTATGGCTACACCTTC. Protein sequence: CASSTFQGYYGYTF. The variable domain in full, completed from reference TRBV19 and TRBJ1-2, reads DGGITQSPKYLFRKEGQNVTLSCEQNLNHDAMYWYRQDPGQGLRLIYYSQIVNDFQKGDIAEGYSVSREKKESFPLTVTSAQKNPTAFYLCASSTFQGYYGYTFGSGTRLTVV.

This chain joins TRBV13 and TRBJ1-2; D unclear. Trimming cost V 6 bases and J 4 bases, with 12 bases left between them. The V gene's germline CDR1 is PRHDT and CDR2 FYEKMQ (reference sequence). The CDR3 has 13 residues. In nucleotides, the CDR3 is TGTGCCAGCAGGTCGCGAGGAGGCTATGGCTACACCTTC. The encoded protein is CASRSRGGYGYTF.

The chain joins TRBV28 to TRBJ2-1; TRBD1 aligns across 7 bases. Unmatched junction bases numbered 11, after V lost 6 bases and J lost 0 bases. The CDR3 runs 17 residues. From germline, CDR1 is MDHEN and CDR2 SYDVKM. CDR3 region: CASRRTTGKGSYNEQFF. CDR3 sequence (DNA): TGTGCCAGCAGGAGAACGACAGGGAAAGGCTCCTACAATGAGCAGTTCTTC.

The V call is TRBV27, the J call TRBJ2-2; D gene unclear. Trimming removed 0 bases from V and 4 bases from J, with 9 bases in between. CDR3 length: 15 residues. CDR1 is MNHEY, CDR2 SMNVEV, per germline (reference sequence). This CDR3 is CASSLSGRTTGELFF. The CDR3 DNA reads TGTGCCAGCAGTTTATCCGGTAGAACCACCGGGGAGCTGTTTTTT.

The chain recombines TRBV18 with TRBJ1-6; D may be TRBD1 (6 bases). This CDR3 spans 14 amino acids. V was clipped by 4 bases and J by 8 bases, with 12 bases between them. Germline CDR1 is KGHSH and CDR2 is LQKENI. CDR3 in DNA: TGTGCCAGCTCACTCCGACAGGTGGATTCACCCCTCCACTTT. This codes for CASSLRQVDSPLHF.

The J gene is TRBJ2-5, the V gene TRBV6-4; 8 bases match TRBD1. The CDR3 extends over 14 amino acids. Germline trimming cut 8 bases from V and 2 bases from J; bases unmatched to any gene: 7. Germline CDR1 reads MRHNA; CDR2 reads SNTAGT. The CDR3 here is CASCNRTGQETQYF. Written as DNA, the CDR3 is TGTGCCAGCTGTAACCGGACAGGGCAAGAGACCCAGTACTTC.

This sequence joins TRBV4-2 and TRBJ1-2; the match to TRBD1 covers 7 bases. This CDR3 spans 12 amino acids. The germline gives CDR1 LGHNA, CDR2 YNFKEQ. The J segment lost 6 bases and the V segment lost 5 bases, leaving 3 bases of the junction unmatched. The CDR3 here is CASSTQGNGYTF. The CDR3, as DNA: TGTGCCAGCAGCACACAGGGGAATGGCTACACCTTC.

The J gene is TRBJ2-2, the V gene TRBV2, with D possibly TRBD1 on 6 matching bases. The V and J ends lost 6 bases and 5 bases respectively, with 16 bases between them. Germline V CDR1 and CDR2: SNHLY, FYNNEI. This CDR3 contains 15 residues. The CDR3: CASRITGQGTGELFF. The CDR3 nucleotides read TGTGCCAGCAGGATAACAGGGCAAGGAACCGGGGAGCTGTTTTTT.

The rearrangement links TRBV7-9 to TRBJ1-5; the D gene is possibly TRBD1 (6 bases). The CDR3 spans 14 residues. CDR1 and CDR2 from the germline V gene are SEHNR and FQNEAQ (reference sequence). V was trimmed by 7 bases and J by 3 bases, leaving 13 bases between them. The CDR3 here is CASTTGSDNQPQHF. CDR3 nucleotides: TGTGCCAGCACCACAGGGTCTGACAATCAGCCCCAGCATTTT. The full variable domain, rest sourced from reference TRBV7-9 and TRBJ1-5, is DTGVSQNPRHKITKRGQNVTFRCDPISEHNRLYWYRQTLGQGPEFLTYFQNEAQLEKSRLLSDRFSAERPKGSFSTLEIQRTEQGDSAMYLCASTTGSDNQPQHFGDGTRLSIL.

Only one count was recorded for this clone. This chain links TRBV28 with TRBJ1-2; tentatively, D is TRBD1 (6 bases). The germline CDR1 and CDR2 sequences are MDHEN and SYDVKM. The CDR3 covers 15 residues. The V gene lost 2 bases and the J gene lost 2 bases, with 12 bases spanning the gap. The CDR3 region has the DNA TGTGCCAGCAGTTTAGCGGGGGCGCGGAACTATGGCTACACCTTC. It yields the protein CASSLAGARNYGYTF.

The V and J genes are TRBV5-8 and TRBJ1-2, with TRBD1 matching 11 bases. CDR3 length: 15 amino acids. Per germline, CDR1 SGHTS and CDR2 YDEGEE. The V and J ends lost 4 bases and 5 bases, in that order; junction bases with no gene match: 7. The CDR3 nucleotides read TGTGCCAGCAGCCGGGACAGGGGGGGTTCTTATGGCTACACCTTC. This codes for CASSRDRGGSYGYTF.

The chain joins TRBV28 to TRBJ1-2, with D possibly matching TRBD1 (6 bases). Trimming cost V 6 bases and J 5 bases, with 16 bases left between them. Germline V gene data show CDR1 as MDHEN and CDR2 as SYDVKM. This CDR3 has 14 amino acids. CDR3 sequence reads: CASRFEGVRYGYTF. Here the CDR3 DNA reads TGTGCCAGCAGATTCGAGGGGGTTAGGTATGGCTACACCTTC.

This chain uses TRBV28 with TRBJ1-1, with D perhaps TRBD1 (6 bases). The V end lost 6 bases, the J end lost 5 bases, and 10 bases lay between the germline ends. The CDR3 loop spans 12 amino acids. CDR1 MDHEN and CDR2 SYDVKM come from the germline V gene. The CDR3 nucleotides are TGTGCCAGCAGACAGGACAGTACTGAAGCTTTCTTT. Encoded protein: CASRQDSTEAFF.

The chain links TRBV11-3 to TRBJ2-1; D is possibly TRBD2 (5 bases). In germline, CDR1 is SGHNT, CDR2 YENEEA. Trimming took 5 bases from V and 0 from J, leaving 8 bases between them. The CDR3 runs to 14 residues. This CDR3 reads CASSAEGSYNEQFF. The DNA for the CDR3 is TGTGCCAGCAGCGCCGAGGGCTCCTACAATGAGCAGTTCTTC.

The V call is TRBV30, the J call TRBJ1-5; D is possibly TRBD1 (6 bases). V lost 0 bases, J lost 4 bases, and 10 bases lay in between. Germline CDR1 and CDR2: GTSNPN and SVGIG (reference sequence). This CDR3 region has 14 residues. Here the CDR3 DNA reads TGTGCCTGGAGTGTACAGGGCTCAAATCAGCCCCAGCATTTT. The encoded protein is CAWSVQGSNQPQHF.

The V call is TRBV10-2, the J call TRBJ2-7; the D gene is possibly TRBD1 (6 bases). This CDR3 is 15 amino acids long. Trimming took 6 bases from V and 1 from J, leaving 16 bases between them. Germline-derived CDR1 and CDR2 are WSHSY and SAAADI. CDR3 nucleotides: TGCGCCAGCAGGCAAGGGGCCGGACAGTCCTACGAGCAGTACTTC. It yields the protein CASRQGAGQSYEQYF.

This clone appeared a single time. The rearrangement links TRBV19 to TRBJ1-1; perhaps TRBD1 as D (5 bases). This CDR3 has 13 residues. Trimming shortened V by 5 bases and J by 3 bases, and 10 bases separated the two germline ends. CDR1 is LNHDA and CDR2 is SQIVND in the germline V gene (reference sequence). The CDR3 sequence is CASSFGDYTEAFF. CDR3 bases: TGTGCCAGTAGTTTTGGGGACTACACTGAAGCTTTCTTT.

The chain joins TRBV9 to TRBJ1-1; D uncertain. Germline-derived CDR1 and CDR2 are SGDLS and YYNGEE. V was shortened by 4 bases and J by 0 bases, with 7 bases between the two germline ends. This CDR3 comprises 13 residues. The CDR3: CASSQVMNTEAFF. The CDR3, as DNA: TGTGCCAGCAGCCAGGTTATGAACACTGAAGCTTTCTTT.

The rearrangement links TRBV7-6 to TRBJ2-1; 7 bases line up with TRBD1. CDR3 length: 15 residues. Germline V gives CDR1 SGHVS, CDR2 FNYEAQ. Trimming cost V 5 bases and J 3 bases; bases outside gene matches: 7. The CDR3 is CASSALTGFYNEQFF. CDR3 sequence (DNA): TGTGCCAGCAGCGCGTTGACAGGGTTCTACAATGAGCAGTTCTTC.